This record looks at one TCR beta chain sequence and its context. Its target is unknown. V lost 3 bases and J 5 bases, leaving 13 bases between the germline ends. This CDR3 comprises 14 residues. This sample was included in a study of T-cell memory formation after mild COVID-19. Study results and limitations: Clones contracting day 15 to 85 were balanced CD4/CD8; later expanders leaned CD4+. The authors left the SARS-CoV-2 specificity of second-wave clones peaking on day 37 unconfirmed.

TCR alpha and TCR beta cDNA libraries carrying sample barcodes and UMIs came from 5'RACE with constant-segment primers. TCRdb re-analysed the 5' RACE reads in MiXCR, keeping a single row per CDR3 protein. This table holds 170,000 or so distinct CDR3 sequences, about 28% found once. The sequenced sample was PBMCs or a T cell subset sorted from them (not recorded which). The V gene is TRBV12-3 or TRBV12-4, the J gene TRBJ1-2; the D gene is possibly TRBD1 (5 bases). The sequence derives from an adult woman who had mild COVID-19 (a few samples of this study predate the infection). Cell type and time point are not known. The CDR3 is CASSLWGGSYGYTF. Written as DNA, the CDR3 is TGTGCCAGCAGTTTGTGGGGCGGATCGTATGGCTACACCTTC.